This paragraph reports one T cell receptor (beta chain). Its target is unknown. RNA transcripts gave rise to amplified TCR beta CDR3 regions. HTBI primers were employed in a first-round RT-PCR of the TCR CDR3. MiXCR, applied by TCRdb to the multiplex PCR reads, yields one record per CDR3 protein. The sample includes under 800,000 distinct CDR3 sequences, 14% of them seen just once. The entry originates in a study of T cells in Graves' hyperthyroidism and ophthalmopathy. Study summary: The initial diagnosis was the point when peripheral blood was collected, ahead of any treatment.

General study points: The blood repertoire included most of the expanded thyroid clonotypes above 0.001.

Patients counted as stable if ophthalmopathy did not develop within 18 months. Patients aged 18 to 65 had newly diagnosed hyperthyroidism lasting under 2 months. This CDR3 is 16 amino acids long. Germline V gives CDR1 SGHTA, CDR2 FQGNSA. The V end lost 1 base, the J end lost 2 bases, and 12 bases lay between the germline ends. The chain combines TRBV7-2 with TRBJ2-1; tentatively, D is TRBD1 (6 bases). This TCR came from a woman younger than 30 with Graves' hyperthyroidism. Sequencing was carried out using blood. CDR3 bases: TGTGCCAGCAGCTTAGGGGGGCTACGCACCTACAATGAGCAGTTCTTC. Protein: CASSLGGLRTYNEQFF. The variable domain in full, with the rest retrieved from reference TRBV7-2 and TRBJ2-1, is GAGVSQSPSNKVTEKGKDVELRCDPISGHTALYWYRQSLGQGLEFLIYFQGNSAPDKSGLPSDRFSAERTGGSVSTLTIQRTQQEDSAVYLCASSLGGLRTYNEQFFGPGTRLTVL.